The 9 T cell receptor beta chains below all came from one sample that was sequenced in a study of metastatic and nonmetastatic thyroid tumors. Thyroid surgery was performed in patients who had received no treatment beforehand. TCRdb re-called clones via MiXCR from the PCR reads. Altogether around 17,000 clones are present, about 24% being singletons, with the ten largest covering 7.5%. Sequencing used adjacent normal tissue. All receptors come from a female donor with papillary thyroid cancer or a benign thyroid nodule (not recorded which). Some clones in this sample may be carry-over from other donors' samples.

There are a few counts of this clone. The V call is TRBV2, the J call TRBJ1-1; D is unclear. The V gene's germline CDR1 is SNHLY and CDR2 FYNNEI. Trimming left V 7 bases short and J 3 bases short, with 12 bases between. This CDR3 has 13 amino acids. The CDR3 DNA reads as TGTGCCAGCACGCGTCTTCGGTACACTGAAGCTTTCTTT. It codes for CASTRLRYTEAFF.

This clone was seen many times. This chain links TRBV10-3 with TRBJ2-5; TRBD1 or TRBD2 may be the D gene (5 bases each). The V gene lost 4 bases and the J gene lost 5 bases, with 11 bases spanning the gap. The germline gives CDR1 ENHRY, CDR2 SYGVKD. CDR3 length: 13 amino acids. The CDR3 sequence is CAISGDGSETQYF. The CDR3 bases are TGTGCCATCAGTGGGGACGGATCGGAGACCCAGTACTTC.

The chain joins TRBV5-1 to TRBJ1-2; possible D gene TRBD1, 5 bases. Trimming left V 3 bases short and J 6 bases short, with 12 bases between. Germline CDR1 is SGHRS and CDR2 is YFSETQ. The CDR3 is 13 amino acids. CDR3 nucleotide sequence: TGCGCCAGCAGCTCCCGGGACTCCAATGGCTACACCTTC. It specifies CASSSRDSNGYTF.

To note about this clone: A read error may produce the germline difference seen at one junction end. The chain links TRBV7-3 to TRBJ2-2; D not resolved. The CDR3 has 15 amino acids. Germline V CDR1 and CDR2: SGHTA, FQGTGA. The DNA for the CDR3 is TGTGCCAGCAGCCAAACGGCCCATAACACCGTGGAGCTGTTTTTT. This translates into CASSQTAHNTVELFF.

About this clone: A clone one base away is much larger, so this may be a read error. This CDR3 is also generated by other DNA sequences in the sample. The chain joins TRBV4-1 to TRBJ2-5; TRBD2 is a possible D gene (6 bases). Germline-derived CDR1 and CDR2 are MGHRA and YSYEKL. Deletions cut 3 bases from V and 5 bases from J, with 16 bases between. This CDR3 contains 15 residues. The CDR3 is CASSHPTSGRETQYF. The CDR3 DNA sequence: TGCGCCAGCAGCCACCCGACTAGTGGGAGGGAGACCCAGTACTTC.

This clone was recorded at least ten times. The J gene is TRBJ1-1, the V gene TRBV11-3; no firm D call. Trimming took 5 bases from V and 6 from J, leaving 16 bases between them. In germline, CDR1 is SGHNT, CDR2 YENEEA. The CDR3 has 14 residues. The CDR3 bases are TGTGCCAGCAGCCCGTGGAGGTCCGGAGCTGAAGCTTTCTTT. As protein: CASSPWRSGAEAFF. The full variable domain, completed using reference TRBV11-3 and TRBJ1-1, is EAGVVQSPRYKIIEKKQPVAFWCNPISGHNTLYWYLQNLGQGPELLIRYENEEAVDDSQLPKDRFSAERLKGVDSTLKIQPAELGDSAVYLCASSPWRSGAEAFFGQGTRLTVV.

There are many counts of this clone. The V gene is TRBV7-3, the J gene TRBJ2-2, with D uncertain. This CDR3 contains 16 residues. CDR1 and CDR2 (germline): SGHTA, FQGTGA. Trimming stripped 6 bases from V and 1 base from J, with 15 bases between. This CDR3 is CASSFASGVNTGELFF. In DNA form, the CDR3 reads TGTGCCAGCAGTTTCGCGTCAGGCGTGAACACCGGGGAGCTGTTTTTT.

This clone was detected only a few times. V is TRBV24-1 and J is TRBJ2-1; 10 bases align to TRBD1. CDR1 is KGHDR, CDR2 SFDVKD, per germline. CDR3 size: 16 residues. After removal of 2 bases from V and 1 base from J, the junction contained 1 base not matched to a gene. The CDR3, as DNA: TGTGCCACCAGTGATTCGGGACAGGGGTCCTACAATGAGCAGTTCTTC. As protein: CATSDSGQGSYNEQFF.

This clone is categorized as medium-sized. The rearrangement joins TRBV2 to TRBJ1-2, with 8 positions matching TRBD1. V lost 5 bases and J lost 8; bases outside the gene matches: 7. This CDR3 spans 13 amino acids. Germline values: CDR1 SNHLY, CDR2 FYNNEI. CDR3 protein: CASSSGTGWGYTF. The CDR3 bases are TGTGCCAGCAGTTCCGGGACAGGATGGGGCTACACCTTC.